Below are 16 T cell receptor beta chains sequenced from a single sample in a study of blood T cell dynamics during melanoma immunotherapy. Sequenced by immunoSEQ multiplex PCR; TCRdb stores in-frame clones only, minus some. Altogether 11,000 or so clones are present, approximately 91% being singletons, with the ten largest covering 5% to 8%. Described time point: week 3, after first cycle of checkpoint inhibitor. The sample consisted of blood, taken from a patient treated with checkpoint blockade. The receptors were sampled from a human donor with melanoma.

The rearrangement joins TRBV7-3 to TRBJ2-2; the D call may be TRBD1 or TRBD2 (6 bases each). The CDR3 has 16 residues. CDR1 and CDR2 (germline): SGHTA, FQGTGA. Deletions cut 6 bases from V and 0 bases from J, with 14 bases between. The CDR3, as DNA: TGTGCCAGCAGGGCCGAGGGGGGCGCGAACACCGGGGAGCTGTTTTTT. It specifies CASRAEGGANTGELFF.

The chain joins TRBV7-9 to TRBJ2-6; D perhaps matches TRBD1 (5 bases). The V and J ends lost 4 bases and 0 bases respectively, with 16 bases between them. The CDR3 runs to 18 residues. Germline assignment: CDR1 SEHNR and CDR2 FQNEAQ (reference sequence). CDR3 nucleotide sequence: TGTGCCAGCAGCTCCCGACAGACCAGTCACTCTGGGGCCAACGTCCTGACTTTC. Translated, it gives CASSSRQTSHSGANVLTF.

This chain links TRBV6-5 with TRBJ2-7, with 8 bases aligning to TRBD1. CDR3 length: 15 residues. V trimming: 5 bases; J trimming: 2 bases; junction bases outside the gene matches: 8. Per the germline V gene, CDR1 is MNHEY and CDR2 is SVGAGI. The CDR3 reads CASSTPGTGTYEQYF. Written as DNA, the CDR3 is TGTGCCAGCAGTACCCCCGGGACAGGTACCTACGAGCAGTACTTC.

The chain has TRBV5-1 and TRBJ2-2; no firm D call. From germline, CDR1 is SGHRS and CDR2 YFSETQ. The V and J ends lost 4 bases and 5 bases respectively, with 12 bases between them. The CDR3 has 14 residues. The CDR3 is CASSKAGRTGELFF. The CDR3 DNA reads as TGCGCCAGCAGCAAAGCAGGACGGACCGGGGAGCTGTTTTTT.

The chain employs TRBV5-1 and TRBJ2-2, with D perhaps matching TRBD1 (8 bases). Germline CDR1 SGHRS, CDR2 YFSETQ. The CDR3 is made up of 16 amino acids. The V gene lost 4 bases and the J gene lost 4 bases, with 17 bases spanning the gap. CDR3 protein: CASSEPTGGGTGELFF. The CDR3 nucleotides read TGCGCCAGCAGCGAACCCACAGGGGGGGGCACCGGGGAGCTGTTTTTT.

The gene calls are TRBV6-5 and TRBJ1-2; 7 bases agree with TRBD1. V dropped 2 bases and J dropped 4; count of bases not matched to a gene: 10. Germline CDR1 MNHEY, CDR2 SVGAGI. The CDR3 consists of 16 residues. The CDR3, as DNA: TGTGCCAGCAGTTACGTAGCTGGGGACAGACTCTATGGCTACACCTTC. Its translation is CASSYVAGDRLYGYTF.

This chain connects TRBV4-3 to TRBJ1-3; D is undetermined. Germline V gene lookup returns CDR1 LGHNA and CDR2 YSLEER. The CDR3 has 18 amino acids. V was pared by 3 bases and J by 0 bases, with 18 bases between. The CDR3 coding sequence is TGCGCCAGCAGCCAGCACCTAACGGATCAAGGCTCTGGAAACACCATATATTTT. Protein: CASSQHLTDQGSGNTIYF.

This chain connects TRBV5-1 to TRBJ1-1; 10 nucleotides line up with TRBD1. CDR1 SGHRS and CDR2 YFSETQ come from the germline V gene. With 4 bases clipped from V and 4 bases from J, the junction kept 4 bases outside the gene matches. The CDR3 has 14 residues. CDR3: CASSPGQGGTEAFF. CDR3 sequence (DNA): TGCGCCAGCAGCCCCGGACAGGGGGGCACTGAAGCTTTCTTT.

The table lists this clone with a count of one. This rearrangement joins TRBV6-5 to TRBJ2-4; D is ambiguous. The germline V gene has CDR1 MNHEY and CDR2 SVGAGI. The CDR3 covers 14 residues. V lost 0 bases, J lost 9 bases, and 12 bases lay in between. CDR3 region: CASSYSRPAFIQYF. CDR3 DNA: TGTGCCAGCAGTTACTCGAGGCCAGCATTCATTCAGTACTTC.

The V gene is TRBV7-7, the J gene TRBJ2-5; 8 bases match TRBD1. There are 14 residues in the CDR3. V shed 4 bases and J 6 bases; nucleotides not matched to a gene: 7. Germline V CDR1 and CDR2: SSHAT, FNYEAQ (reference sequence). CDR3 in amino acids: CASSSTGGRQTQYF. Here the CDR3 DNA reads TGTGCCAGCAGCTCCACAGGGGGAAGACAGACCCAGTACTTC. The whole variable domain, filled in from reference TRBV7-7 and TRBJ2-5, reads GAGVSQSPRYKVTKRGQDVTLRCDPISSHATLYWYQQALGQGPEFLTYFNYEAQPDKSGLPSDRFSAERPEGSISTLTIQRTEQRDSAMYRCASSSTGGRQTQYFGPGTRLLVL.

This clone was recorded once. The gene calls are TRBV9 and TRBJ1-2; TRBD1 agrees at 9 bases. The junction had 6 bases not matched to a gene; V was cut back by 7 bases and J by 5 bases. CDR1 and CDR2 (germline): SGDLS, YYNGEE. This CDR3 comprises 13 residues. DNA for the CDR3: TGTGCCAGCCGGGGGACAGGGAGGTATGGCTACACCTTC. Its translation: CASRGTGRYGYTF.

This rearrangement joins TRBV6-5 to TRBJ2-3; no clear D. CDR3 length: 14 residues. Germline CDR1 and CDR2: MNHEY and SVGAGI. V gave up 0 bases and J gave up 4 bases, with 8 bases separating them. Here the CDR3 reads CASSYSTAADTQYF. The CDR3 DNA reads TGTGCCAGCAGTTACTCGACCGCGGCAGATACGCAGTATTTT.

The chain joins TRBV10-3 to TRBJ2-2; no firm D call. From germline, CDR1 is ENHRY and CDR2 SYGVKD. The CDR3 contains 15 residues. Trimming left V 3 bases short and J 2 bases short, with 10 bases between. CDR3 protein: CAISDGSGNTGELFF. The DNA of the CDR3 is TGTGCCATCAGTGATGGTTCAGGTAACACCGGGGAGCTGTTTTTT.

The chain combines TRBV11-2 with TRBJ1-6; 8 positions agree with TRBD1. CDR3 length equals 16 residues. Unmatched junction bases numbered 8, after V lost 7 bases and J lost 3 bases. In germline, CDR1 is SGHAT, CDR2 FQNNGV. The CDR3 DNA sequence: TGTGCCAGCAACCTACAGGGGGGCGGCTATAATTCACCCCTCCACTTT. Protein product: CASNLQGGGYNSPLHF. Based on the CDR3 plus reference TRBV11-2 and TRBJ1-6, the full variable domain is EAGVAQSPRYKIIEKRQSVAFWCNPISGHATLYWYQQILGQGPKLLIQFQNNGVVDDSQLPKDRFSAERLKGVDSTLKIQPAKLEDSAVYLCASNLQGGGYNSPLHFGNGTRLTVT.

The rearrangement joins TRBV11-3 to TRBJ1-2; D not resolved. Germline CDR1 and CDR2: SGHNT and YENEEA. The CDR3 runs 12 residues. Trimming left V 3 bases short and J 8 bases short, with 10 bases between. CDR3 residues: CASSFRYNGYTF. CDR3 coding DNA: TGTGCCAGCAGCTTCAGGTACAACGGCTACACCTTC.

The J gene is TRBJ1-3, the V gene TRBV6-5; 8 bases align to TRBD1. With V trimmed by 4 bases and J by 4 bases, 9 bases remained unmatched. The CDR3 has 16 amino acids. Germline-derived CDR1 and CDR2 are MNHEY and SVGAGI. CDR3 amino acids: CASSLTMTGVGNTIYF. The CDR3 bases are TGTGCCAGCAGTTTAACCATGACAGGGGTCGGAAACACCATATATTTT.